This T cell receptor (beta chain) was captured in a study of CD8 T cells in Susac syndrome. In Susac syndrome patients, recently defined diagnostic criteria for definite or probable disease were met. An amount of RNA that ranged from roughly 0.45 to 1 ug was reverse transcribed with random hexamers. TCRdb ran MiXCR on the immunoSEQ multiplex PCR reads and lists one entry per CDR3 protein. The sample lists 80,000 to 90,000 distinct CDR3 sequences, around 93% occurring once. This CDR3 comprises 15 residues. V lost 5 bases, J lost 8 bases, and 11 bases stayed unmatched. Sequencing used CD8+ T cells from PBMCs. The source of this sequence is a human donor with Susac syndrome. V usage is TRBV12-3 or TRBV12-4 and J usage is TRBJ2-1; TRBD2 aligns across 8 bases. CDR3 region: CASSLLAEQTHEQFF. CDR3 in DNA: TGTGCCAGCAGTCTACTAGCGGAACAGACCCATGAGCAGTTCTTC.